The 26 T cell receptor beta chains below come from one sample, sequenced in a study of shared clonotypes between healthy human individuals. Only in-frame clones appear in the TCRdb table, and some are missing; sequencing was by immunoSEQ multiplex PCR. This sample has about 710,000 clones, with 55% to 85% found just once. Sequences were obtained from memory CD4+ T cells sorted from blood. As for subset: CD45RA-negative fraction. The origin of the receptors is a woman under 40 in good health.

The V call is TRBV10-3, the J call TRBJ2-7; perhaps TRBD2 as D (6 bases). The CDR3 sequence is 14 residues long. Germline CDR1 reads ENHRY; CDR2 reads SYGVKD. V lost 6 bases and J lost 1, with 13 bases in between. DNA of the CDR3: TGTGCCATCAGCGTGAGCGGGCAGTCCTACGAGCAGTACTTC. It specifies CAISVSGQSYEQYF.

The chain links TRBV5-4 to TRBJ1-2; 7 bases align to TRBD1. The junction had 10 bases not matched to a gene; V was cut back by 3 bases and J by 8 bases. There are 14 residues in the CDR3. Germline V gene data show CDR1 as SGHNT and CDR2 as YYREEE (reference sequence). CDR3 bases: TGTGCCAGCAGCTCGACAGGGCAGTGGAGCGGCTACACCTTC. Protein product: CASSSTGQWSGYTF.

The chain employs TRBV2 and TRBJ1-5; D not certain. Germline V gives CDR1 SNHLY, CDR2 FYNNEI. V lost 4 bases and J lost 3, with 7 bases in between. The CDR3 runs 13 residues. The CDR3 DNA sequence: TGTGCCAGCAGTGCAGGTTACAATCAGCCCCAGCATTTT. This codes for CASSAGYNQPQHF.

In its sample, this clone was seen a few times. The sample holds other DNA sequences that translate to the same CDR3. The chain recombines TRBV5-5 with TRBJ2-7; 9 nucleotides line up with TRBD1. This CDR3 region has 14 residues. V lost 5 bases, J lost 4 bases, and 7 bases stayed unmatched. Germline V gene data show CDR1 as SGHKS and CDR2 as YYEKEE (reference sequence). CDR3 amino acids: CASSLGTGMYEQYF. CDR3 DNA: TGTGCCAGCAGTCTAGGGACAGGGATGTACGAGCAGTACTTC. The full variable domain, with the rest looked up from reference TRBV5-5 and TRBJ2-7, is DAGVTQSPTHLIKTRGQQVTLRCSPISGHKSVSWYQQVLGQGPQFIFQYYEKEERGRGNFPDRFSARQFPNYSSELNVNALLLGDSALYLCASSLGTGMYEQYFGPGTRLTVT.

The rearrangement joins TRBV28 to TRBJ2-7, with unresolved D. The V gene's germline CDR1 is MDHEN and CDR2 SYDVKM. V was shortened by 1 base and J by 5 bases, with 18 bases between the two germline ends. The CDR3 has 16 residues. The CDR3 loop is CASSLYRLWERNEQYF. CDR3 in DNA: TGTGCCAGCAGTTTATATCGACTCTGGGAAAGGAACGAGCAGTACTTC. The complete variable domain, with remaining parts taken from reference TRBV28 and TRBJ2-7, reads DVKVTQSSRYLVKRTGEKVFLECVQDMDHENMFWYRQDPGLGLRLIYFSYDVKMKEKGDIPEGYSVSREKKERFSLILESASTNQTSMYLCASSLYRLWERNEQYFGPGTRLTVT.

On this clone: A single base separates this from a much larger clone, so it may be a read error. The rearrangement joins TRBV6-6 to TRBJ2-7; 9 bases align to TRBD1. V shed 8 bases and J 1 base; nucleotides not matched to a gene: 3. The CDR3 runs to 13 residues. The germline CDR1 and CDR2 sequences are MNHNY and SVGAGI (reference sequence). The CDR3 loop reads CASQGQGSYEQYF. Here the CDR3 DNA reads TGTGCCAGCCAGGGACAGGGATCCTACGAGCAGTACTTC.

The table lists this clone with a count of one. The chain combines TRBV5-8 with TRBJ1-2; perhaps TRBD1 as D (6 bases). Germline CDR1 reads SGHTS; CDR2 reads YDEGEE. V was pared by 5 bases and J by 2 bases, with 13 bases between. The CDR3 contains 14 residues. In DNA, the CDR3 is TGTGCCAGCAGTCACCTGACAGGCAACTATGGCTACACCTTC. It codes for CASSHLTGNYGYTF.

This chain uses TRBV5-1 with TRBJ2-5; a weak D match, TRBD2 (6 bases). The V gene's germline CDR1 is SGHRS and CDR2 YFSETQ. CDR3 size: 15 residues. Trimming cost V 4 bases and J 1 base, with 14 bases left between them. The DNA for the CDR3 is TGCGCCAGCAGCCTGATTCTCGGGGGCCAAGAGACCCAGTACTTC. It is translated as CASSLILGGQETQYF.

The chain recombines TRBV2 with TRBJ2-7; D is undetermined. Trimming took off 6 bases at V and 3 bases at J, with 12 bases between the two ends. CDR1 is SNHLY, CDR2 FYNNEI, per germline. The length of the CDR3 is 13 residues. The CDR3 DNA reads TGTGCCAGCAGCCCAAGACACGGCTACGAGCAGTACTTC. Residues: CASSPRHGYEQYF.

J is TRBJ1-4 and V is TRBV2, with D possibly TRBD1 on 5 matching bases. V lost 6 bases and J lost 3, with 14 bases in between. CDR1 SNHLY and CDR2 FYNNEI come from the germline V gene. CDR3 size: 15 residues. The CDR3 here is CASRDQGRSNEKLFF. CDR3 nucleotide sequence: TGTGCCAGCAGAGACCAGGGACGGTCTAATGAAAAACTGTTTTTT.

This clone was counted a single time. The chain employs TRBV5-1 and TRBJ1-2, with a weak D call TRBD1 (5 bases). The CDR3 totals 12 residues. Per the germline V gene, CDR1 is SGHRS and CDR2 is YFSETQ. V shed 5 bases and J shed 7 bases, with 12 bases lying between them. The CDR3, as DNA: TGCGCCAGCAGAGGGGAAGCAAGTGGCTACACCTTC. Amino acid sequence: CASRGEASGYTF.

The chain is built from TRBV18 and TRBJ1-2, with 10 nucleotides matching TRBD1. Germline V gene data show CDR1 as KGHSH and CDR2 as LQKENI. The CDR3 has 15 amino acids. V trimming: 2 bases; J trimming: 8 bases; junction bases outside the gene matches: 8. This CDR3 is CASSPSGTGVGGYTF. CDR3 DNA sequence: TGTGCCAGCTCACCATCCGGGACAGGGGTTGGAGGCTACACCTTC.

Many counts were recorded for this clone. V is TRBV10-2 and J is TRBJ2-7; maybe TRBD2 (5 bases). V gave up 8 bases and J gave up 3 bases, with 11 bases separating them. Germline V gene lookup returns CDR1 WSHSY and CDR2 SAAADI. CDR3 length equals 12 residues. CDR3 DNA: TGCGCCAGCGGAAGAGGGAACTACGAGCAGTACTTC. This codes for CASGRGNYEQYF.

This clone was found once. V and J are TRBV4-2 and TRBJ1-4; D unresolved. Germline CDR1 reads LGHNA; CDR2 reads YNFKEQ. The CDR3 has 17 amino acids. Deletions cut 0 bases from V and 7 bases from J, with 18 bases between. Here the CDR3 reads CASSQDSRGRHAEKLFF. In DNA form, the CDR3 reads TGTGCCAGCAGCCAAGACTCCCGCGGGAGACACGCTGAAAAACTGTTTTTT.

In this sample, this clone turned up a few times. V is TRBV11-3 and J is TRBJ2-7, with D uncertain. The CDR3 contains 13 residues. Germline V CDR1 and CDR2: SGHNT, YENEEA. Trimming stripped 3 bases from V and 2 bases from J, with 8 bases between. CDR3 sequence reads: CASSLAPAYEQYF. The CDR3 DNA reads as TGTGCCAGCAGCTTGGCCCCAGCCTACGAGCAGTACTTC.

This CDR3 reads CASSISRDRAADTQYF. The CDR3 DNA is TGTGCCAGTAGTATTTCCCGGGACAGGGCCGCAGATACGCAGTATTTT. The chain carries TRBV19 and TRBJ2-3; TRBD1 matches 9 bases. V gave up 3 bases and J gave up 4 bases; unmatched junction bases: 8. The CDR3 is 16 residues long. CDR1 is LNHDA, CDR2 SQIVND, per germline (reference sequence).

V gene TRBV7-2 combines with J gene TRBJ1-1; possible D gene TRBD1, 5 bases. Germline values: CDR1 SGHTA, CDR2 FQGNSA. CDR3 length: 14 amino acids. V was clipped by 4 bases and J by 6 bases, with 15 bases between them. The CDR3 coding sequence is TGTGCCAGCAGCTACTCAGTGGGGGTGGCTGAAGCTTTCTTT. Translated, it gives CASSYSVGVAEAFF.

This chain connects TRBV14 to TRBJ2-5; D may correspond to TRBD1 or TRBD2 (6 bases each). The CDR3 is made up of 15 amino acids. Trimming stripped 1 base from V and 1 base from J, with 10 bases between. Germline CDR1 SGHDN, CDR2 FVKESK. CDR3 DNA sequence: TGTGCCAGCAGCCAAGGCAGGGGAGGCCAAGAGACCCAGTACTTC. It is translated as CASSQGRGGQETQYF.

The CDR3 reads CAISPEGVTTDTQYF. CDR3 bases: TGTGCCATCAGTCCCGAGGGAGTAACCACAGATACGCAGTATTTT. The chain employs TRBV10-3 and TRBJ2-3, with D possibly matching TRBD2 (5 bases). The V and J ends lost 5 bases and 2 bases respectively, with 14 bases between them. Germline loops: CDR1 ENHRY, CDR2 SYGVKD. The CDR3 sequence is 15 residues long.

This clone was seen a few times. The chain carries TRBV28 and TRBJ1-1; 8 bases map to TRBD1. This CDR3 has 15 amino acids. V lost 5 bases, J lost 1 base, and 6 bases stayed unmatched. The V gene's germline CDR1 is MDHEN and CDR2 SYDVKM. The CDR3 DNA reads TGTGCCAGCAGTGCCCCCGGGACAGGGAACACTGAAGCTTTCTTT. It yields the protein CASSAPGTGNTEAFF.

This chain connects TRBV6-1 to TRBJ1-2, with D possibly being TRBD1 (5 bases). The V gene lost 1 base and the J gene lost 0 bases, with 12 bases spanning the gap. The CDR3 sequence is 16 residues long. CDR1 is MNHNS, CDR2 SASEGT, per germline. The CDR3 is CASSEGGAKANYGYTF. In DNA, the CDR3 is TGTGCCAGCAGTGAAGGTGGGGCCAAAGCTAACTATGGCTACACCTTC.

Note on this clone: A far more abundant clone sits one base away, making this likely a read error. The V call is TRBV5-5, the J call TRBJ2-7; no clear D. The CDR3 has 17 residues. The V end lost 0 bases, the J end lost 0 bases, and 16 bases lay between the germline ends. Germline V CDR1 and CDR2: SGHKS, YYEKEE (reference sequence). The DNA of the CDR3 is TGTGCCAGCAGCTTGGCACCAGATTTCTTCGACTCCTACGAGCAGTACTTC. Amino acids: CASSLAPDFFDSYEQYF.

In this sample, this clone turned up a few times. This rearrangement joins TRBV5-6 to TRBJ1-1, with 7 bases matching TRBD1. Germline loops: CDR1 SGHDT, CDR2 YYEEEE. The junction had 11 bases not matched to a gene; V was cut back by 0 bases and J by 6 bases. This CDR3 contains 16 residues. The CDR3 DNA is TGTGCCAGCAGCTTGGGAGAACAGGGGAGGTGGCCTGAAGCTTTCTTT. This codes for CASSLGEQGRWPEAFF.

The chain's CDR3 is CASSSGPAPTNEKLFF. The CDR3 DNA reads TGTGCCAGCAGTTCGGGCCCGGCCCCAACTAATGAAAAACTGTTTTTT. The chain carries TRBV28 and TRBJ1-4; the D is unclear. With 4 bases removed from V and 0 bases from J, the gap between germline ends came to 12 bases. CDR1 is MDHEN and CDR2 is SYDVKM in the germline V gene. The CDR3 spans 16 residues.

The chain carries TRBV5-1 and TRBJ2-6; TRBD1 might be the D (6 bases). V shed 4 bases and J shed 4 bases, with 15 bases lying between them. CDR1 is SGHRS and CDR2 is YFSETQ in the germline V gene. The CDR3 extends over 16 amino acids. The CDR3 is CASSQQQGKGANVLTF. In nucleotides, the CDR3 is TGCGCCAGCAGCCAACAACAGGGCAAGGGGGCCAACGTCCTGACTTTC.

The chain combines TRBV4-1 with TRBJ2-7; D gene unclear. This CDR3 has 14 residues. Germline V CDR1 and CDR2: MGHRA, YSYEKL. Trimming stripped 1 base from V and 1 base from J, with 8 bases between. The CDR3 nucleotides are TGCGCCAGCAGCCAAGTCGGCGGTTCCTACGAGCAGTACTTC. This sequence encodes CASSQVGGSYEQYF.